This entry features one TCR beta chain sequence. The data derive from a study of shared clonotypes between healthy human individuals. Overall study context: Researchers drew samples from a couple of women and a few men aged 18 to 49.

Trimming shortened V by 5 bases and J by 2 bases, and 10 bases separated the two germline ends. The germline V gene has CDR1 MNHNS and CDR2 SASEGT. The CDR3 contains 15 residues. The table came from immunoSEQ multiplex PCR; TCRdb's copy has only in-frame clones and leaves some out. The sample consists of about 980,000 clones, roughly 72% of them appearing once. CD45RA-negative memory and CD45RA+ naive subsets were split from the CD4+ cells. The clonotype was recovered from a man aged 18 to 29 in good health. The source material was memory CD4+ T cells sorted from blood. Subset denoted: CD45RA-negative fraction. The chain recombines TRBV6-1 with TRBJ1-6; the D gene is possibly TRBD1 (5 bases). DNA of the CDR3: TGTGCCAGCAGTCAGGGCAGGGCCTATAATTCACCCCTCCACTTT. Encoded protein: CASSQGRAYNSPLHF.